This is a list of T cell receptor beta chains from one sample in a study of shared clonotypes between healthy human individuals. Method: immunoSEQ multiplex PCR; TCRdb's copy keeps in-frame clones and lacks some. The repertoire has about 820,000 clones, roughly 92% of them found once; the top ten carry under 30%. Material for sequencing was naive CD8+ T cells sorted from blood. The source of these receptors is a man aged 30 to 39 in good health. Each CDR3 is given with its conserved first and last residue. The D gene is left open where the match is weak. Some rows have no size entry. The others give once, few or many, or a class for an expanded clone.

v_call	d_call	j_call	clone_size	cdr3_aa	cdr3_nt
TRBV19	NA	TRBJ2-7	NA	CASSMYGRSYEQYF	TGTGCCAGTAGTATGTATGGGCGGTCCTACGAGCAGTACTTC
TRBV9	NA	TRBJ2-3	NA	CASSAIVGEDTQYF	TGTGCCAGCAGCGCAATTGTGGGGGAAGATACGCAGTATTTT
TRBV28	TRBD1	TRBJ1-2	NA	CASSPTGTGRDLYGYTF	TGTGCCAGCAGTCCTACCGGGACAGGGAGAGATCTCTATGGCTACACCTTC
TRBV4-1	TRBD2	TRBJ2-3	NA	CASSQVVSLAGGSDTQYF	TGCGCCAGCAGCCAAGTGGTGTCCCTAGCGGGAGGATCAGATACGCAGTATTTT
TRBV2	TRBD1	TRBJ2-5	NA	CASKGTERRETQYF	TGTGCCAGCAAGGGGACAGAACGGAGGGAGACCCAGTACTTC
TRBV19	NA	TRBJ2-3	NA	CASSIGVTEADTQYF	TGTGCCAGTAGTATCGGGGTGACGGAAGCGGATACGCAGTATTTT
TRBV2	NA	TRBJ2-1	NA	CASIGGRINEQFF	TGTGCCAGCATTGGGGGTAGGATAAATGAGCAGTTCTTC
TRBV7-8	NA	TRBJ2-7	NA	CASSYYRGQIYEQYF	TGTGCCAGCAGCTACTACAGAGGGCAGATCTACGAGCAGTACTTC
TRBV9	NA	TRBJ1-1	NA	CASSPPKGPTEAFF	TGTGCCAGCAGCCCCCCAAAGGGGCCCACTGAAGCTTTCTTT
TRBV28	NA	TRBJ1-4	NA	CASSLAGRHNEKLFF	TGTGCCAGCAGTTTGGCGGGGCGACATAATGAAAAACTGTTTTTT
TRBV27	TRBD1	TRBJ2-7	once	CASSPGTATYEQYF	TGTGCCAGCAGTCCTGGGACAGCTACCTACGAGCAGTACTTC
TRBV11-1	TRBD1	TRBJ2-7	NA	CASSLRTRQGLSYEQYF	TGTGCCAGCAGCTTAAGGACTCGACAGGGGCTTTCCTACGAGCAGTACTTC
TRBV6-5	TRBD1	TRBJ1-3	NA	CASTQTGGTGNTIYF	TGTGCCAGCACCCAGACAGGGGGCACAGGAAACACCATATATTTT
TRBV7-8	TRBD2	TRBJ2-5	NA	CASSRKRLAGAQETQYF	TGTGCCAGCAGCCGAAAAAGACTAGCGGGGGCCCAAGAGACCCAGTACTTC
TRBV2	NA	TRBJ1-4	NA	CASTYDSGLFF	TGTGCCAGCACCTACGACAGTGGTCTGTTTTTT
TRBV28	TRBD2	TRBJ2-1	NA	CASSPPEREGPGNEQFF	TGTGCCAGCAGTCCCCCGGAACGGGAGGGCCCAGGGAATGAGCAGTTCTTC
TRBV7-6	TRBD2	TRBJ2-1	NA	CASSLPRTSDNEQFF	TGTGCCAGCAGCTTACCTCGGACTAGCGACAATGAGCAGTTCTTC
TRBV6-5	NA	TRBJ2-6	once	CASSYVPGANVLTF	TGTGCCAGCAGTTACGTTCCTGGGGCCAACGTCCTGACTTTC
TRBV27	NA	TRBJ1-5	NA	CASSSYGNQPQHF	TGTGCCAGCAGTTCGTACGGTAATCAGCCCCAGCATTTT
TRBV19	NA	TRBJ1-4	NA	CATGGGWSSEKLFF	TGTGCCACCGGGGGGGGCTGGAGCTCGGAAAAACTGTTTTTT
TRBV2	NA	TRBJ2-1	NA	CASSAAGSRSYNEQFF	TGTGCCAGCAGCGCCGCGGGGTCTCGATCCTACAATGAGCAGTTCTTC
TRBV30	NA	TRBJ2-3	NA	CAWTLASADTQYF	TGTGCCTGGACACTAGCCTCAGCAGATACGCAGTATTTT
TRBV27	TRBD2	TRBJ2-7	NA	CASSWGLAGYGNEQYF	TGTGCCAGCAGTTGGGGCTTAGCGGGGTACGGGAACGAGCAGTACTTC
TRBV7-3	TRBD2	TRBJ2-7	NA	CASSPAGGSYEQYF	TGTGCCAGCAGCCCCGCGGGGGGATCCTACGAGCAGTACTTC
TRBV7-9	NA	TRBJ2-5	NA	CASSTGEVQYF	TGTGCCAGCAGTACAGGGGAGGTCCAGTACTTC
TRBV7-9	TRBD2	TRBJ2-1	NA	CASSSPLPSGRANEQFF	TGTGCCAGCAGCTCCCCCTTACCTAGCGGGAGAGCGAATGAGCAGTTCTTC
TRBV13	TRBD1	TRBJ2-1	NA	CASSLAEGTGASNEQFF	TGTGCCAGCAGCTTGGCCGAGGGGACAGGGGCTTCCAATGAGCAGTTCTTC
TRBV10-3	NA	TRBJ1-1	once	CAISLNSVPNEAFF	TGTGCCATCAGTCTAAATTCAGTCCCCAATGAAGCTTTCTTT
TRBV7-9	NA	TRBJ1-1	few	CASSQGMGTEAFF	TGTGCCAGCAGCCAAGGGATGGGCACTGAAGCTTTCTTT
TRBV7-2	NA	TRBJ1-2	NA	CASSFPPGQTNYGYTF	TGTGCCAGCAGCTTCCCGCCCGGACAGACTAACTATGGCTACACCTTC
TRBV27	TRBD2	TRBJ2-7	NA	CASSFSGGTYEQYF	TGTGCCAGCAGTTTTAGCGGGGGTACCTACGAGCAGTACTTC
TRBV10-3	NA	TRBJ2-3	NA	CAISEAAGEGGTDTQYF	TGTGCCATCAGTGAGGCCGCAGGGGAGGGGGGCACAGATACGCAGTATTTT
TRBV9	NA	TRBJ2-3	NA	CASSRGKPSTDTQYF	TGTGCCAGCAGCAGAGGGAAGCCTAGCACAGATACGCAGTATTTT
TRBV16	NA	TRBJ2-5	NA	CASSLHTNQETQYF	TGTGCCAGCAGCCTACACACCAACCAAGAGACCCAGTACTTC
TRBV7-2	NA	TRBJ2-5	NA	CASSWGAGGETQYF	TGTGCCAGCAGCTGGGGGGCAGGGGGTGAGACCCAGTACTTC
TRBV11-2	NA	TRBJ1-5	NA	CASSVKGSSNQPQHF	TGTGCCAGCAGCGTTAAGGGGAGTAGCAATCAGCCCCAGCATTTT
TRBV14	TRBD2	TRBJ2-7	NA	CASSQRTGLAANEQYF	TGTGCCAGCAGCCAACGAACGGGACTAGCGGCTAACGAGCAGTACTTC
TRBV4-1	NA	TRBJ2-7	NA	CASSQHGVYEQYF	TGCGCCAGCAGCCAGCATGGGGTCTACGAGCAGTACTTC